What follows are 18 T cell receptor beta chains derived from one specimen sequenced in a study of blood T cells in healthy people across ages (dated by TCRdb to 2013 to 2016). Library preparation was by 5' RACE. These reads were obtained on an Illumina HiSeq 2500. A second roughly 6 to 11 cycle PCR used a sample-barcoded 5' primer and a J-beta primer mix. TCRdb reprocessed the public reads (quality trimming at Q25 with fastp, clone calling with MiXCR) and kept in-frame beta chains. Entries are consolidated by CDR3 protein sequence, retaining the most common genes and DNA. The table for this sample lists 650,000 to 800,000 distinct CDR3 sequences; about 50% of them were counted only once. The ten largest clones capture approximately 13% of the sample. The specimen was blood. The receptors here all came from a woman aged 80 or over in good health.

Of note for this clonotype: The junction departs from germline at one end; a sequencing error may be responsible. CDR3 amino acids: CATGREGTGVNIQYF. The CDR3 nucleotides are TGTGCCACCGGCAGAGAAGGGACAGGGGTAAACATTCAGTACTTC. The chain links TRBV15 to TRBJ2-7, with 10 bases identical to TRBD1. TRBJ2-4 matches the DNA end more closely, so the J call is doubtful. CDR3 size: 15 residues. Germline V CDR1 and CDR2: LNHNV, YYDKDF (reference sequence).

The chain carries TRBV27 and TRBJ1-6; D gene unclear. CDR1 and CDR2 from the germline V gene are MNHEY and SMNVEV (reference sequence). This CDR3 spans 13 amino acids. The germline V and J ends were trimmed by 4 bases and 13 bases, with 14 bases remaining between them. The CDR3 loop is CASSYQDRLPLHF. Written as DNA, the CDR3 is TGTGCCAGCAGTTATCAGGATCGGCTCCCCCTCCACTTT.

The gene calls are TRBV12-3 or TRBV12-4 and TRBJ2-5; possible D gene TRBD2, 6 bases. V was pared by 5 bases and J by 5 bases, with 18 bases between. The CDR3 covers 15 residues. The CDR3 DNA follows: TGTGCCAGCAGTCTTTGGGGGGAGGCGGGGGAGACCCAGTACTTC. This translates into CASSLWGEAGETQYF.

This chain joins TRBV2 and TRBJ2-5, with D possibly matching TRBD1 (6 bases). The J call may not be correct, given that the DNA end is closer to TRBJ2-7. This CDR3 region has 15 residues. The germline gives CDR1 SNHLY, CDR2 FYNNEI. The DNA for the CDR3 is TGTGCCAGCAGCGACTCGACAGGCCCTTATGGCGAGCAGTACTTC. Its protein is CASSDSTGPYGEQYF.

This clonotype occurred a few times. The J gene is TRBJ1-2, the V gene TRBV5-1, with D tentatively TRBD1 (6 bases). Germline V gene lookup returns CDR1 SGHRS and CDR2 YFSETQ. The germline V and J ends were trimmed by 0 bases and 2 bases, with 11 bases remaining between them. CDR3 length equals 15 residues. This CDR3 is CASSLAADRNYGYTF. Written as DNA, the CDR3 is TGCGCCAGCAGCTTGGCCGCGGACAGAAACTATGGCTACACCTTC.

The rearrangement links TRBV30 to TRBJ1-5; the match to TRBD1 covers 7 bases. The CDR3 is 17 amino acids. V shed 0 bases and J 0 bases; nucleotides not matched to a gene: 8. In germline, CDR1 is GTSNPN, CDR2 SVGIG (reference sequence). CDR3 sequence: CAWSVPTGDISNQPQHF. As DNA, the CDR3 is TGTGCCTGGAGTGTACCCACAGGGGACATTAGCAATCAGCCCCAGCATTTT.

This clonotype was observed many times. The V call is TRBV4-1, the J call TRBJ1-2; D remains unclear. Trimming shortened V by 1 base and J by 6 bases, and 12 bases separated the two germline ends. The V gene's germline CDR1 is MGHRA and CDR2 YSYEKL. There are 14 residues in the CDR3. CDR3 nucleotides: TGCGCCAGCAGCCAAGTGGGGTCGTCCGATGGCTACACCTTC. Translated, it gives CASSQVGSSDGYTF.

Notes on this clonotype: A clone one base away is much larger, so this may be a read error. V gene TRBV3-1 combines with J gene TRBJ2-7, with unresolved D. The tail of the sequence fits TRBJ2-5 better, so the J call may be wrong. The V gene's germline CDR1 is LGHDT and CDR2 YNNKEL (reference sequence). CDR3 length: 16 residues. CDR3 sequence: CASSQDRRRAEGTQYF. CDR3 sequence (DNA): TGTGCCAGCAGCCAAGATAGGCGCAGAGCTGAAGGGACCCAGTACTTC.

This clonotype was picked up many times. The rearrangement joins TRBV6-5 to TRBJ2-2, with D perhaps matching TRBD1 (6 bases). Germline V CDR1 and CDR2: MNHEY, SVGAGI. V lost 4 bases and J 1 base, leaving 13 bases between the germline ends. CDR3 length: 16 amino acids. The CDR3 DNA follows: TGTGCCAGCAGTTCGCCAGGACAGATGAACACCGGGGAGCTGTTTTTT. This translates into CASSSPGQMNTGELFF.

This clonotype was found a few times. CDR3 DNA: TGCAGTGCTAAGACAGACCCGAACACCGGGGAGCTGTTTTTT. Amino acid sequence: CSAKTDPNTGELFF. This chain joins TRBV20-1 and TRBJ2-2, with D possibly TRBD1 on 5 matching bases. CDR1 and CDR2 from the germline V gene are DFQATT and SNEGSKA (reference sequence). CDR3 length: 14 residues. The V end was cut by 4 bases, the J end by 0 bases, with 9 bases between.

The chain links TRBV12-3 or TRBV12-4 to TRBJ2-2; a possible D gene is TRBD1 (5 bases). CDR3 size: 14 residues. Trimming left V 5 bases short and J 3 bases short, with 10 bases between. CDR3 coding DNA: TGTGCCAGCAGTCCTCCACAGGACACCGGGGAGCTGTTTTTT. It translates to CASSPPQDTGELFF.

V gene TRBV30 combines with J gene TRBJ2-3; 8 bases agree with TRBD1. J was trimmed by 4 bases and V by 8 bases; bases with no gene match: 5. Germline loops: CDR1 GTSNPN, CDR2 SVGIG (reference sequence). The CDR3 has 12 amino acids. CDR3: CARQGRPDTQYF. In DNA form, the CDR3 reads TGTGCCCGACAGGGGAGGCCAGATACGCAGTATTTT. The full variable domain, rest sourced from reference TRBV30 and TRBJ2-3, is SQTIHQWPATLVQPVGSPLSLECTVEGTSNPNLYWYRQAAGRGLQLLFYSVGIGQISSEVPQNLSASRPQDRQFILSSKKLLLSDSGFYLCARQGRPDTQYFGPGTRLTVL.

V usage is TRBV5-1 and J usage is TRBJ2-3, with a weak D call TRBD2 (6 bases). V lost 9 bases to trimming and J lost 6 bases, with 14 bases between them. CDR3 size: 12 residues. Germline V gene data show CDR1 as SGHRS and CDR2 as YFSETQ. The CDR3 DNA reads TGCGCCAACAGTGGGGACTCCGATACGCAGTATTTT. Its translation: CANSGDSDTQYF.

The rearrangement joins TRBV5-8 to TRBJ2-2, with D perhaps matching TRBD1 (7 bases). With 4 bases removed from V and 1 base from J, the gap between germline ends came to 11 bases. The CDR3 extends over 15 amino acids. In germline, CDR1 is SGHTS, CDR2 YDEGEE. This CDR3 is CASSQGGRNTGELFF. The CDR3 region has the DNA TGTGCCAGCAGCCAGGGGGGTAGGAACACCGGGGAGCTGTTTTTT.

This clonotype was recorded many times. The gene calls are TRBV18 and TRBJ2-5; D remains ambiguous. The germline gives CDR1 KGHSH, CDR2 LQKENI. V lost 2 bases and J lost 3, with 4 bases in between. This CDR3 comprises 12 residues. The chain's CDR3 is CASSPAKETQYF. In DNA, the CDR3 is TGTGCCAGCTCACCAGCTAAAGAGACCCAGTACTTC.

In its sample, this clonotype was seen a few times. The chain couples TRBV30 to TRBJ2-3, with TRBD2 as a possible D gene (6 bases). V was cut by 4 bases and J by 0 bases, with 8 bases left in between. Germline V gene sequence: CDR1 GTSNPN, CDR2 SVGIG (reference sequence). The CDR3 consists of 13 residues. This chain's CDR3 is CAWTRGSTDTQYF. CDR3 DNA sequence: TGTGCCTGGACGCGGGGTAGCACAGATACGCAGTATTTT.

Turning to this clonotype: The junction departs from germline at one end; a sequencing error may be responsible. This sequence joins TRBV5-1 and TRBJ2-3; TRBD1 matches at 11 bases. This CDR3 contains 15 residues. Per germline, CDR1 SGHRS and CDR2 YFSETQ. CDR3 loop: CACSSGTGGTDTQYF. CDR3 DNA sequence: TGCGCCTGCAGCTCGGGGACAGGGGGGACAGATACGCAGTATTTT.

Concerning this clonotype: A far larger clone is only one base removed, so a read error is likely. V and J are TRBV12-3 or TRBV12-4 and TRBJ2-5; unclear D gene. The V and J ends lost 5 bases and 7 bases respectively, with 11 bases between them. This CDR3 contains 12 residues. The CDR3 coding sequence is TGTGCCAGCAGTCGGACGGAAGGGACCCAGTACTTC. This sequence encodes CASSRTEGTQYF.